Shown below are 7 T cell receptor beta chains from a single sample sequenced in a study of control samples from healthy donors and cancer patients. TCRdb's table, derived via immunoSEQ multiplex PCR, lists solely in-frame clones and lacks some. The sample lists more than 70,000 clones, approximately 94% seen once, with more than 2.5% in the top ten. The sample was blood. The receptor set was obtained from a woman younger than 45 in good health.

The chain is built from TRBV5-6 and TRBJ1-1; the D gene is possibly TRBD1 (6 bases). Germline assignment: CDR1 SGHDT and CDR2 YYEEEE. The CDR3 totals 15 residues. V was pared by 2 bases and J by 5 bases, with 16 bases between. CDR3 protein: CASSFYTGHLTEAFF. CDR3 DNA sequence: TGTGCCAGCAGCTTTTATACAGGGCATTTAACTGAAGCTTTCTTT.

This clone appeared a single time. The V gene is TRBV27, the J gene TRBJ1-6; D unresolved. V was clipped by 2 bases and J by 9 bases, with 17 bases between them. The CDR3 is 16 amino acids. The germline gives CDR1 MNHEY, CDR2 SMNVEV (reference sequence). The CDR3 bases are TGTGCCAGCAGTTTAGCGACTGGCTCATCGGGTTCACCCCTCCACTTT. Protein sequence: CASSLATGSSGSPLHF.

The V gene is TRBV2, the J gene TRBJ1-6; no reliable D call. Germline values: CDR1 SNHLY, CDR2 FYNNEI. The CDR3 has 16 residues. Trimming shortened V by 6 bases and J by 0 bases, and 12 bases separated the two germline ends. CDR3 amino acids: CASRQDPSSYNSPLHF. CDR3 in DNA: TGTGCCAGCAGGCAGGACCCCAGCTCCTATAATTCACCCCTCCACTTT.

The V call is TRBV4-1, the J call TRBJ2-7; possibly TRBD2 for D (6 bases). Germline lookup yields CDR1 MGHRA and CDR2 YSYEKL. Trimming removed 0 bases from V and 6 bases from J, with 15 bases in between. The CDR3 spans 15 residues. The CDR3 is CASSQDRGGLGEQYF. The CDR3 nucleotides are TGCGCCAGCAGCCAAGATCGGGGAGGTCTGGGCGAGCAGTACTTC.

V and J are TRBV7-9 and TRBJ2-2; 9 bases line up with TRBD2. The V gene end was trimmed by 4 bases and the J gene end by 6 bases; junction bases not matched to a gene: 6. Germline lookup yields CDR1 SEHNR and CDR2 FQNEAQ (reference sequence). CDR3 length equals 15 residues. The CDR3: CASSWTGLASGELFF. Written as DNA, the CDR3 is TGTGCCAGCAGCTGGACGGGACTAGCCTCCGGGGAGCTGTTTTTT. Complete variable domain (other parts from reference TRBV7-9 and TRBJ2-2): DTGVSQNPRHKITKRGQNVTFRCDPISEHNRLYWYRQTLGQGPEFLTYFQNEAQLEKSRLLSDRFSAERPKGSFSTLEIQRTEQGDSAMYLCASSWTGLASGELFFGEGSRLTVL.

The chain carries TRBV5-1 and TRBJ1-1; D ambiguous. The length of the CDR3 is 14 residues. Germline-derived CDR1 and CDR2 are SGHRS and YFSETQ. The germline V and J ends were trimmed by 0 bases and 3 bases, with 9 bases remaining between them. The CDR3 loop is CASSLVTGDTEAFF. The CDR3 DNA sequence: TGCGCCAGCAGCTTGGTTACCGGAGACACTGAAGCTTTCTTT. The variable domain in full, completed from reference TRBV5-1 and TRBJ1-1, reads KAGVTQTPRYLIKTRGQQVTLSCSPISGHRSVSWYQQTPGQGLQFLFEYFSETQRNKGNFPGRFSGRQFSNSRSEMNVSTLELGDSALYLCASSLVTGDTEAFFGQGTRLTVV.

This chain uses TRBV19 with TRBJ1-5, with D possibly TRBD1 on 5 matching bases. This CDR3 is built from 16 residues. V lost 2 bases, J lost 4 bases, and 15 bases lay in between. In germline, CDR1 is LNHDA, CDR2 SQIVND (reference sequence). The CDR3 reads CASSIWGLGDNQPQHF. The CDR3 coding sequence is TGTGCCAGTAGTATATGGGGATTGGGGGATAATCAGCCCCAGCATTTT. The full variable domain, its missing parts supplied by reference TRBV19 and TRBJ1-5, is DGGITQSPKYLFRKEGQNVTLSCEQNLNHDAMYWYRQDPGQGLRLIYYSQIVNDFQKGDIAEGYSVSREKKESFPLTVTSAQKNPTAFYLCASSIWGLGDNQPQHFGDGTRLSIL.